These T cell receptor beta chains were read from a single sample in a study of T cell responses to AZD1222 COVID-19 vaccine. The method was immunoSEQ multiplex PCR; TCRdb's version includes in-frame clones alone and lacks a portion of them. The sample consists of 200,000 to 250,000 clones, approximately 94% of them appearing once. This sample comprised peripheral blood, obtained on day 0 of MenACWY control vaccination. The receptors shown here come from an adult in good health. Each CDR3 is given with its conserved first and last residue. The D gene is left open where the match is weak. The size field is filled for only some rows; it gives once, few, many or a size class.

v_call	j_call	clone_size	d_call	cdr3_nt	cdr3_aa
TRBV19	TRBJ1-5	.	TRBD1	TGTGCCAGTAGTCCACTGACAGGGTCGAGCAATCAGCCCCAGCATTTT	CASSPLTGSSNQPQHF
TRBV11-2	TRBJ1-1	.	.	TGTGCCAGCAGCGGAGGTCCCTCGAACACTGAAGCTTTCTTT	CASSGGPSNTEAFF
TRBV6-5	TRBJ1-4	.	TRBD1	TGTGCCAGCAGTTACTCGCAGGGGGCCGGGGAAAAACTGTTTTTT	CASSYSQGAGEKLFF
TRBV5-1	TRBJ2-2	once	TRBD1	TGCGCCAGCAGCGGACAGGGGGCGGGCGGGGAGCTGTTTTTT	CASSGQGAGGELFF
TRBV6-1	TRBJ1-5	.	TRBD1	TGTGCCAGCAGTGAAGGGGACAGACCCCGTCAGCCCCAGCATTTT	CASSEGDRPRQPQHF
TRBV6-5	TRBJ1-6	.	.	TGTGCCAGCAGCATGACACAGGGAAGGAATTCACCCCTCCACTTT	CASSMTQGRNSPLHF
TRBV7-9	TRBJ1-6	few	TRBD1	TGTGCCAGCAGCTCCTCCAGGGGGCCTTCACCCCTCCACTTT	CASSSSRGPSPLHF
TRBV9	TRBJ1-2	.	.	TGTGCCAGCAGCCCGACATTAAGTAACTATGGCTACACCTTC	CASSPTLSNYGYTF
TRBV7-9	TRBJ1-2	once	.	TGTGCCAGCAGCTTTGCGGGGACCCCCTCTTCTAGCTATGGCTACACCTTC	CASSFAGTPSSSYGYTF
TRBV2	TRBJ1-1	.	.	TGTGCCAGCAGGCAAGGGGGGGGGACTGAAGCTTTCTTT	CASRQGGGTEAFF
TRBV4-1	TRBJ1-5	once	.	TGCGCCAGCAGTGTAGGGGACCTGGGGCCCCAGCATTTT	CASSVGDLGPQHF
TRBV19	TRBJ2-2	.	.	TGTGCCAGTAGTATAATGCGGCCCGGGGAGCTGTTTTTT	CASSIMRPGELFF
TRBV30	TRBJ1-1	.	.	TGTGCCTGGGTTAGAGGCCTAGCCCCCTTT	CAWVRGLAPF
TRBV6-1	TRBJ2-7	.	.	TGTGCCAGCAGTGAAGTAAACAGGGAAAACGAGCAGTACTTC	CASSEVNRENEQYF
TRBV6-5	TRBJ1-2	once	.	TGTGCCAGCAGATCCCCAGGGTCGCATGGCTACACCTTC	CASRSPGSHGYTF
TRBV6-1	TRBJ1-1	.	.	TGTGCCAGCAGTGAAACAGGGTGGGGAAGGACTGAAGCTTTCTTT	CASSETGWGRTEAFF
TRBV5-6	TRBJ1-1	.	TRBD1	TGTGCCAGCAGCTTGCCGGGACAGGGGAACACTGAAGCTTTCTTT	CASSLPGQGNTEAFF
TRBV29-1	TRBJ2-5	.	.	TGCAGCGTTGGCAGGGAAGAGACCCAGTACTTC	CSVGREETQYF
TRBV6-5	TRBJ1-2	.	.	TGTGCCAGCAGTCGGATGGGGACAAGTTATGGCTACACCTTC	CASSRMGTSYGYTF
TRBV7-2	TRBJ1-1	.	.	TGTGCCAGCAGCCCCCAGGCCCTCTTGAACACTGAAGCTTTCTTT	CASSPQALLNTEAFF
TRBV27	TRBJ2-2	.	.	TGTGCCAGCAGTTCTGACACCGGGGAGCTGTTTTTT	CASSSDTGELFF
TRBV7-3	TRBJ2-2	.	.	TGTGCCAGCGGACGGAATTCCGGGGAGCTGTTTTTT	CASGRNSGELFF
TRBV4-3	TRBJ1-1	.	.	TGCGCCAGCAGCCAAGAGTGGTCTTCGACTGAAGCTTTCTTT	CASSQEWSSTEAFF
TRBV27	TRBJ1-6	.	.	TGTGCCAGCAGTTTAGTACGGACCGATTCACCCCTCCACTTT	CASSLVRTDSPLHF
TRBV4-1	TRBJ2-7	.	.	TGCGCCAGCAGCCAAGATGAAGGGGGGTCTTACGAGCAGTACTTC	CASSQDEGGSYEQYF
TRBV9	TRBJ2-5	.	.	TGTGCCAGCAGCGTCGGCTCCTCCTCCCAAGAGACCCAGTACTTC	CASSVGSSSQETQYF
TRBV11-3	TRBJ2-1	.	.	TGTGCCAGCAGCTTAATTGGCGGGCATGAGCAGTTCTTC	CASSLIGGHEQFF
TRBV19	TRBJ1-1	.	TRBD1	TGTGCCAGTAGTGTAGGGACAGGGGGCTTGGCTTTCTTT	CASSVGTGGLAFF
TRBV30	TRBJ1-6	once	.	TGTGCCTGGAGTGTCTCAGGGGCAGGAGGGAATTCACCCCTCCACTTT	CAWSVSGAGGNSPLHF
TRBV5-1	TRBJ2-5	.	.	TGCGCCAGCAGCTGGGGACCCCAAGAGACCCAGTACTTC	CASSWGPQETQYF
TRBV19	TRBJ1-1	.	.	TGTGCCAGTTCCGGACGGGGGAACACTGAAGCTTTCTTT	CASSGRGNTEAFF
TRBV7-6	TRBJ1-2	few	.	TGTGCCAGCAGCTTAGAACCGACAGGACCCTATGGCTACACCTTC	CASSLEPTGPYGYTF
TRBV28	TRBJ1-3	.	TRBD1	TGTGCCAGCAGACCCGACAGGGCTGGAAACACCATATATTTT	CASRPDRAGNTIYF
TRBV7-2	TRBJ1-6	.	TRBD1	TGTGCCAGCAGCCCAAGGGGGACAGATAATTCACCCCTCCACTTT	CASSPRGTDNSPLHF
TRBV10-2	TRBJ2-1	.	TRBD2	TGCGCCAGCAGTGCGGCGGGGGGGCTTATAAATGAGCAGTTCTTC	CASSAAGGLINEQFF
TRBV28	TRBJ1-5	.	.	TGTGCCAGCAGCCCCACCCTTGGACAGCCCCAGCATTTT	CASSPTLGQPQHF
TRBV24-1	TRBJ2-2	.	.	TGTGCCACCAGTGAGAGAACTCCCCTTAACACCGGGGAGCTGTTTTTT	CATSERTPLNTGELFF
TRBV30	TRBJ1-2	once	TRBD1	TGTGCCTGGAGTTTGCAGGGGGCTTCACCTTACACCTTC	CAWSLQGASPYTF
TRBV4-2	TRBJ2-1	.	.	TGTGCCAGCAGCCTACCCGGGTCCTACAATGAGCAGTTCTTC	CASSLPGSYNEQFF
TRBV11-2	TRBJ1-4	.	.	TGTGCCAGCAGCTTCGGAGCCGGGACAACTAATGAAAAACTGTTTTTT	CASSFGAGTTNEKLFF
TRBV6-5	TRBJ1-4	.	.	TGTGCCAGCAGCGCCCTGCCGGGAGATTATGAAAAACTGTTTTTT	CASSALPGDYEKLFF
TRBV6-2/TRBV6-3	TRBJ1-2	.	.	TGTGCCAGCAGTTACAATAGGGCTTGGAGCTATGGCTACACCTTC	CASSYNRAWSYGYTF
TRBV15	TRBJ1-2	.	.	TGTGCCACCAGCAGAGGAGAAGTCCTGAGTGGCTACACCTTC	CATSRGEVLSGYTF
TRBV12-5	TRBJ1-1	.	TRBD1	TGTGCTAGTGGCTCCACCCTGGGACAGGGGGCTGGAGGCACTGAAGCTTTCTTT	CASGSTLGQGAGGTEAFF
TRBV5-1	TRBJ2-4	few	TRBD1	TGCGCCAGCAGTCGAGAGGGGGCCACTATAGCCAAAAACATTCAGTACTTC	CASSREGATIAKNIQYF
TRBV30	TRBJ1-4	once	.	TGTGCCTGGGGGGACCCTCGGGGCAGGTTTAATGAAAAACTGTTTTTT	CAWGDPRGRFNEKLFF
TRBV12-3/TRBV12-4	TRBJ1-1	.	TRBD1	TGTGCCAGCACCCCCACCCGACAGGGTCGGGCTTTCTTT	CASTPTRQGRAFF
TRBV19	TRBJ1-2	.	.	TGTGCCAGTAGCAGGGCCTATGATGCAGGGAGCGGCTACACCTTC	CASSRAYDAGSGYTF